The present entry profiles one TCR beta chain with its context. This CDR3 region has 11 residues. V was cut by 3 bases and J by 5 bases, with 6 bases left in between. Germline CDR1 reads SGHDT; CDR2 reads YYEEEE. The sample is drawn from a study of blood T cell repertoires in COVID-19. Using immunoSEQ multiplex PCR, the repertoire was profiled, and TCRdb retains in-frame clones only, with some absent. The repertoire consists of over 30,000 clones, with 90% occurring once and the leading ten covering roughly a fifth. The chain has TRBV5-6 and TRBJ2-7; no definite D call. The sequence came from an older man with acute or convalescent COVID-19. Specimen: peripheral blood. The CDR3 spells CASSSVDEQYF. The CDR3 nucleotides are TGTGCCAGCAGCTCCGTAGACGAGCAGTACTTC.